These 5 T cell receptor beta chains were all obtained from the same sample, sequenced in a study of T-cell reconstitution after alpha-beta-depleted transplantation in children. A library of TCRbeta sequences, prepared with unique molecular identifiers, was generated. TCRdb re-derived calls from the PCR reads in MiXCR, one entry per CDR3 protein. The profile shows 200,000 to 300,000 distinct CDR3 sequences, around 12% of them singletons. Sample: PBMCs from the stem cell graft donor, taken from the stem cell graft. These receptors originate from a human donor who donated a stem cell graft to a child with acute lymphoblastic leukemia.

This clonotype appeared many times. The chain recombines TRBV9 with TRBJ2-7; D possibly uses TRBD1 or TRBD2 (5 bases each). The germline V and J ends were trimmed by 4 bases and 2 bases, with 10 bases remaining between them. CDR3 length equals 13 residues. Germline V gene lookup returns CDR1 SGDLS and CDR2 YYNGEE. The CDR3 DNA sequence: TGTGCCAGCAGCTCGGGACCTACCTACGAGCAGTACTTC. It translates to CASSSGPTYEQYF.

A note on this clonotype: A much larger clone differs by one base, so this may be a read error. The J gene is TRBJ1-5, the V gene TRBV7-2; D uncertain. Germline V gene lookup returns CDR1 SGHTA and CDR2 FQGNSA. The length of the CDR3 is 14 residues. This CDR3 reads CASSLLSSQQPQQF. CDR3 in DNA: TGTGCCAGCAGCTTATTGTCCTCACAGCAGCCCCAGCAATTT.

The rearrangement links TRBV27 to TRBJ1-5, with a tentative D call TRBD1 (6 bases). V dropped 6 bases and J dropped 6 bases, with 21 bases sitting between them. There are 16 residues in the CDR3. From germline, CDR1 is MNHEY and CDR2 SMNVEV (reference sequence). CDR3 in amino acids: CASSTTGTVKGQPQHF. CDR3 in DNA: TGTGCCAGCAGCACCACAGGGACCGTGAAGGGTCAGCCCCAGCATTTT.

Many counts were recorded for this clonotype. The chain recombines TRBV9 with TRBJ2-2; no clear D. V lost 1 base to trimming and J lost 4 bases, with 11 bases between them. Per the germline V gene, CDR1 is SGDLS and CDR2 is YYNGEE. This CDR3 is 15 amino acids long. The CDR3 nucleotides read TGTGCCAGCAGCGTAAGGCGGTCGGGCACCGGGGAGCTGTTTTTT. As protein: CASSVRRSGTGELFF.

This clonotype appeared many times. V gene TRBV9 combines with J gene TRBJ2-7; TRBD2 is a possible D gene (6 bases). V shed 0 bases and J shed 3 bases, with 13 bases lying between them. Germline V gene lookup returns CDR1 SGDLS and CDR2 YYNGEE. This CDR3 has 15 residues. CDR3 nucleotide sequence: TGTGCCAGCAGCGTAGATGGTAGCGGAAGCTACGAGCAGTACTTC. It codes for CASSVDGSGSYEQYF.